This T cell receptor beta chain was profiled in a study of regulatory T cells in long-lasting Graves disease. iRepertoire HTBI primers and Arm-PCR of CDR3 regions built TCR beta libraries. TCRdb used MiXCR to reprocess the multiplex PCR reads, holding one entry per CDR3 protein. The data contain roughly 420,000 distinct CDR3 sequences, 15% to 17% of them seen just once; the ten biggest clones take up 20% to 25%. Trimming took 5 bases from V and 5 from J, leaving 12 bases between them. CDR3 length: 13 amino acids. Time point noted: newly diagnosed GD, antithyroid drugs for less than 3 months. PBMCs were the source of the RNA used for TCR sequencing. This clonotype was seen ten or more times.

The sequencing used peripheral blood mononuclear cells (PBMCs), collected at new diagnosis, from a patient treated with antithyroid drugs. This TCR derives from a female donor with Graves disease. The genes are TRBV12-3 or TRBV12-4 and TRBJ1-2, with D perhaps matching TRBD1 (6 bases). The CDR3 loop reads CASSGKDSYGYTF. CDR3 bases: TGTGCCAGCAGTGGAAAGGACAGTTATGGCTACACCTTC.